This T cell receptor (beta chain) was sequenced in a study of response to subunit inactivated influenza vaccine. This clonotype appeared many times. Its antigen is not known. MiXCR, applied by TCRdb to the RT-PCR reads, yields one record per CDR3 protein. The sample comprises 600,000 to 850,000 distinct CDR3 sequences, roughly 15% of which are singletons, and approximately 7.6% rests with the top ten. General study findings and limits: The authors suggested that few new T cells are recruited per seasonal influenza vaccination.

Germline V gives CDR1 SNHLY, CDR2 FYNNEI. V was cut by 5 bases and J by 10 bases, with 14 bases left in between. The CDR3 totals 12 residues. The starting material was PBMCs from blood, obtained around 15 days before vaccination. The TCR comes from a man in his fifties or sixties who received an inactivated influenza vaccine. The chain combines TRBV2 with TRBJ1-1, with a weak D call TRBD1 (5 bases). CDR3 sequence: CASSPLGVGAFF. The CDR3 coding sequence is TGTGCCAGCAGTCCACTGGGGGTGGGAGCTTTCTTT.